The rows below give T cell receptor beta chains drawn from one sample of a study of PD-L1 blockade in urothelial cancer. Sequencing used immunoSEQ multiplex PCR; TCRdb keeps in-frame clones, though not all of them. The data show 40,000 to 45,000 clones, roughly 82% seen once. This material consisted of PBMCs, taken around atezolizumab (anti-PD-L1) treatment. These receptor sequences come from a man in his 70s with urothelial cancer. CDR3s include the opening cysteine and the closing phenylalanine or tryptophan. D genes are given only for firm matches. Clone size is given for some rows only: seen once, a few or many times, or a class if the clone is expanded.

clone_size j_call d_call v_call cdr3_nt cdr3_aa
NA TRBJ2-5 TRBD2 TRBV5-6 TGTGCCAGCAGCCCTAACTTCGGGGGGGAAGAGACCCAGTACTTC CASSPNFGGEETQYF
NA TRBJ2-7 NA TRBV6-6 TGTGCCAGCAGTAAGGACTCTAGCTACGAGCAGTACTTC CASSKDSSYEQYF
NA TRBJ1-3 TRBD1 TRBV25-1 TGTGCCAGCAGTGCCGCAGGGGGGTACTCGACTGGAAACACCATATATTTT CASSAAGGYSTGNTIYF
NA TRBJ2-7 TRBD1 TRBV28 TGTGCCAGCAGTTTATCTGGGACAGTTTCCTACGAGCAGTACTTC CASSLSGTVSYEQYF
few TRBJ1-3 NA TRBV6-1 TGTGCCAGCAGTGCAGGGCAGAGCTCTGGAAACACCATATATTTT CASSAGQSSGNTIYF
few TRBJ1-2 TRBD1 TRBV7-2 TGTGCCAGCAGCACCACCGGGACAGGCGGCTACACCTTC CASSTTGTGGYTF
NA TRBJ2-7 TRBD1 TRBV28 TGTGCCAGCAGTTCTATCGGGGGACAGGGCACCTACGAGCAGTACTTC CASSSIGGQGTYEQYF
NA TRBJ2-7 TRBD2 TRBV5-4 TGTGCCAGCAGCCGGGGGGGTCCCTACGAGCAGTACTTC CASSRGGPYEQYF
NA TRBJ2-6 TRBD2 TRBV7-2 TGTGCCAGCAGCCCCGGTGGGGGGGCTGGGGCCAACGTCCTGACTTTC CASSPGGGAGANVLTF
NA TRBJ1-2 NA TRBV5-4 TGTGCCAGCACTCTGGGGGGGGCTGACTATGGCTACACCTTC CASTLGGADYGYTF
NA TRBJ1-5 NA TRBV27 TGTGCCAGCAGTCCCCAGGCCCAGGGCAATCAGCCCCAGCATTTT CASSPQAQGNQPQHF
NA TRBJ1-1 NA TRBV9 TGTGCCAGCAGCCCAGCTGGGGGGAGGCGTGGGACTGAAGCTTTCTTT CASSPAGGRRGTEAFF
NA TRBJ1-4 NA TRBV7-9 TGTGCCAGCAGCATCTTCGGAACTAATGAAAAACTGTTTTTT CASSIFGTNEKLFF
NA TRBJ2-5 NA TRBV2 TGTGCCAGCAGGGATATGACAGGTCGGGAGACCCAGTACTTC CASRDMTGRETQYF
NA TRBJ1-4 NA TRBV28 TGTGCCAGCAGCGAAGATAAGGGGTTTAATGAAAAACTGTTTTTT CASSEDKGFNEKLFF
few TRBJ2-7 TRBD1 TRBV9 TGTGCCAGCAGCCCTTGGGGGGACAGGGGGCGTCGGGAGCAGTACTTC CASSPWGDRGRREQYF
once TRBJ1-2 NA TRBV28 TGTGCCAGCGGTACTATCACAGGATCCTATGGCTACACCTTC CASGTITGSYGYTF
few TRBJ2-7 NA TRBV19 TGTGCCAGTAGTACCTCCAGGCGGGGCTCCTACGAGCAGTACTTC CASSTSRRGSYEQYF
NA TRBJ2-3 NA TRBV7-9 TGTGCCAGCAGCTTATTAGGCCAGAGGACGGTCGGGGGTACGCAGTATTTT CASSLLGQRTVGGTQYF
NA TRBJ2-7 NA TRBV28 TGTGCCAGCAGTTTCCGGGGGAGTCTCTACGAGCAGTACTTC CASSFRGSLYEQYF
NA TRBJ2-7 TRBD1 TRBV5-4 TGTGCCAGCAGCTTTACAGGGGGCGAAGAGCAGTACTTC CASSFTGGEEQYF
NA TRBJ2-7 NA TRBV27 TGTGCCAGCAGTTTACCAGGGTCTGGCGAGCAGTACTTC CASSLPGSGEQYF
NA TRBJ2-5 TRBD2 TRBV9 TGTGCCAGCAGTCGTAGAGGACTAGCGGACACCCAGTACTTC CASSRRGLADTQYF
NA TRBJ2-1 NA TRBV2 TGTGCCAGCCGGACAGTAGTGGCTGAGCAGTTCTTC CASRTVVAEQFF
NA TRBJ2-3 NA TRBV9 TGTGCCAGCAGCGTAGATCAGGGGGGCTTCTCAGATACGCAGTATTTT CASSVDQGGFSDTQYF
few TRBJ2-1 NA TRBV4-1 TGCGCCAGCAGCCAGCTAGATCCCCTCGAGCAGTTCTTC CASSQLDPLEQFF
few TRBJ1-1 TRBD1 TRBV7-7 TGTGCCAGCAGCTCGGACAGGGGAACTGAAGCTTTCTTT CASSSDRGTEAFF
NA TRBJ2-1 TRBD2 TRBV2 TGTGCCAGTCAGTCCAGCGGGGGGGCGAATGAGCAGTTCTTC CASQSSGGANEQFF
once TRBJ1-1 NA TRBV7-8 TGTGCCAGCAGCTTAGGGGCAGGGTCCACTGAAGCTTTCTTT CASSLGAGSTEAFF
NA TRBJ1-3 TRBD1 TRBV4-2 TGTGCCAGCAGCCAGGGAGAGACAGGGAGAGCGGGAAACACCATATATTTT CASSQGETGRAGNTIYF
NA TRBJ2-7 NA TRBV5-1 TGCGCCAGGGGGGACTGGACAACCTACGAGCAGTACTTC CARGDWTTYEQYF
NA TRBJ2-2 TRBD1 TRBV19 TGTGCCAGTAGGTCGCAGGGGGTCTGGGCCGGGGAGCTGTTTTTT CASRSQGVWAGELFF
NA TRBJ2-1 NA TRBV5-1 TGCGCCAGCAGCGGGGGGGCCCTCAATGAGCAGTTCTTC CASSGGALNEQFF
NA TRBJ1-1 NA TRBV6-5 TGTGCCAGCAGTCGCAGGGGTGACACTGAAGCTTTCTTT CASSRRGDTEAFF
NA TRBJ2-3 TRBD2 TRBV9 TGTGCCAGCAGCCCTCGATGGGGGGGAACCACAGATACGCAGTATTTT CASSPRWGGTTDTQYF
NA TRBJ1-2 NA TRBV30 TGTGCCTGGGCCCGGGATCTGGGGTACTATGGCTACACCTTC CAWARDLGYYGYTF
NA TRBJ1-6 TRBD1 TRBV7-3 TGTGCCAGCAGCTTAAGTTCAGGGGGCAAAGCACCCCTCCACTTT CASSLSSGGKAPLHF
NA TRBJ1-2 TRBD1 TRBV6-1 TGTGCCAGCAGGCGACAGGGGGCGACTGGCTACACCTTC CASRRQGATGYTF
once TRBJ1-1 NA TRBV13 TGTGCCAGCAGCTTAGAGTCAGGGAGGGGGTTCACTGAAGCTTTCTTT CASSLESGRGFTEAFF
NA TRBJ2-1 NA TRBV7-8 TGTGCCAGCAGCTTAGCTAGGAGCTCCTACAATGAGCAGTTCTTC CASSLARSSYNEQFF
NA TRBJ1-4 NA TRBV2 TGTGCCAGCAGTGTAGGACAAACCGAAAATGAAAAACTGTTTTTT CASSVGQTENEKLFF
NA TRBJ2-7 TRBD2 TRBV7-9 TGTGCCAGCAGCCCTGGACTAGCGGAACCCTACGAGCAGTACTTC CASSPGLAEPYEQYF
NA TRBJ2-7 NA TRBV7-9 TGTGCCAGCAGGACGGACAGTTCCTACGAGCAGTACTTC CASRTDSSYEQYF
NA TRBJ2-7 TRBD1 TRBV15 TGTGCCACCAGCAGCCCCCGGGACAGGGGAGGTGGAGAGCAGTACTTC CATSSPRDRGGGEQYF
NA TRBJ2-5 NA TRBV7-2 TGTGCCAGCAGCTTAGTACGGGGGTTAGAGACCCAGTACTTC CASSLVRGLETQYF
NA TRBJ1-3 TRBD1 TRBV27 TGTGCCAGCAGGGAACAGGGGGCAGGAAACACCATATATTTT CASREQGAGNTIYF
NA TRBJ1-1 TRBD1 TRBV15 TGTGCCACCAGCCCTCGACAGGGTTTAACTTTCTTT CATSPRQGLTFF
NA TRBJ1-1 NA TRBV6-4 TGTGCCAGCATATCAGGACGGGGAGAAGCTTTCTTT CASISGRGEAFF
NA TRBJ1-1 NA TRBV27 TGTGCCAGCAGCGACTCAGTGAACACTGAAGCTTTCTTT CASSDSVNTEAFF
NA TRBJ2-3 TRBD2 TRBV7-2 TGTGCCAGCAGCTTAGGCGGACTAGCGTCAGATACGCAGTATTTT CASSLGGLASDTQYF
NA TRBJ2-1 TRBD2 TRBV6-6 TGTGCCAGCAGTACCTTGGGACTAGGGCAGTTCTTC CASSTLGLGQFF